This is a list of T cell receptor beta chains from one sample in a study of T cell repertoires in cytomegalovirus infection. TCRdb re-analysed the reads in MiXCR, keeping a single row per CDR3 protein. The sample yields over 300,000 distinct CDR3 sequences, around 9.5% seen once. The sequenced material came from PBMCs. These TCRs come from a human donor in good health (CMV status not recorded). Some clones in this sample may be carry-over from other donors' samples. CDR3s include the opening cysteine and the closing phenylalanine or tryptophan. A D gene is named only where the DNA matches it firmly. Expanded clones get a size class; other rows say once, few or many, or leave the size out.

D: .; J: TRBJ2-7; V: TRBV7-7; size: many; CDR3: CASSLDQISEQYF; DNA: TGTGCCAGCAGCCTCGACCAGATCTCCGAGCAGTACTTC
D: TRBD1; J: TRBJ1-5; V: TRBV6-2/TRBV6-3; size: many; CDR3: CASRATGGAQPQHF; DNA: TGTGCCAGCAGAGCCACAGGGGGGGCTCAGCCCCAGCATTTT
D: TRBD1; J: TRBJ1-1; V: TRBV29-1; size: few; CDR3: CSADGTGMNTEAFF; DNA: TGCAGCGCTGACGGGACAGGGATGAACACTGAAGCTTTCTTT
D: TRBD2; J: TRBJ2-7; V: TRBV7-2; size: many; CDR3: CASSLTGGSRYEQYF; DNA: TGTGCCAGCAGCTTAACGGGAGGGAGCAGATACGAGCAGTACTTC
D: .; J: TRBJ1-6; V: TRBV25-1; size: many; CDR3: CASSWSNSPLHF; DNA: TGTGCCAGCAGCTGGAGTAATTCACCCCTCCACTTT
D: .; J: TRBJ1-1; V: TRBV7-6; size: .; CDR3: CASSLVSLGQAFF; DNA: TGTGCCAGCAGCTTAGTAAGTCTTGGGCAAGCTTTCTTT
D: .; J: TRBJ2-7; V: TRBV7-9; size: .; CDR3: CASGLASSYEQYF; DNA: TGTGCCAGCGGATTGGCGAGCTCCTACGAGCAGTACTTC
D: .; J: TRBJ2-7; V: TRBV20-1; size: .; CDR3: CSARGGSPYEQYF; DNA: TGCAGTGCTAGAGGTGGGAGCCCCTACGAGCAGTACTTC
D: .; J: TRBJ2-7; V: TRBV20-1; size: .; CDR3: CSARGGQNYEQYF; DNA: TGCAGTGCTAGGGGGGGGCAGAACTACGAGCAGTACTTC
D: TRBD1; J: TRBJ1-1; V: TRBV4-2; size: .; CDR3: CASSRGTGSWNTEAFF; DNA: TGTGCCAGCAGTCGTGGGACAGGGTCATGGAACACTGAAGCTTTCTTT
D: .; J: TRBJ1-2; V: TRBV7-4; size: many; CDR3: CASSLVGAGYTF; DNA: TGTGCCAGCAGCTTAGTGGGAGCAGGCTACACCTTC
D: .; J: TRBJ1-2; V: TRBV11-1; size: few; CDR3: CASSLAVSTGRGGYTF; DNA: TGTGCCAGCAGCTTAGCTGTTTCAACAGGGAGAGGTGGCTACACCTTC
D: TRBD1; J: TRBJ1-2; V: TRBV14; size: few; CDR3: CASSQGGQGALGYTF; DNA: TGTGCCAGCAGCCAAGGCGGACAGGGGGCGCTGGGCTACACCTTC
D: .; J: TRBJ2-7; V: TRBV7-2; size: few; CDR3: CASSLSLGLPEQYF; DNA: TGTGCCAGCAGCTTATCATTAGGCCTCCCCGAGCAGTACTTC
D: .; J: TRBJ1-2; V: TRBV7-9; size: few; CDR3: CASSPAGGLVYGYTF; DNA: TGTGCCAGCAGCCCAGCCGGTGGGCTTGTCTATGGCTACACCTTC
D: TRBD2; J: TRBJ2-1; V: TRBV27; size: many; CDR3: CASSWGLAGVLGNEQFF; DNA: TGTGCCAGCAGTTGGGGACTAGCGGGAGTTTTGGGCAATGAGCAGTTCTTC
D: .; J: TRBJ2-1; V: TRBV29-1; size: .; CDR3: CSVDSDPYNEQFF; DNA: TGCAGCGTTGACTCGGACCCCTACAATGAGCAGTTCTTC
D: .; J: TRBJ1-5; V: TRBV7-2; size: many; CDR3: CASSLTVSNQPQHF; DNA: TGTGCCAGCAGCTTAACGGTTAGCAATCAGCCCCAGCATTTT
D: .; J: TRBJ2-7; V: TRBV20-1; size: .; CDR3: CSARFQGGHEQYF; DNA: TGCAGTGCTAGATTTCAGGGGGGCCACGAGCAGTACTTC
D: TRBD1; J: TRBJ2-7; V: TRBV29-1; size: .; CDR3: CSAGTGAYEQYF; DNA: TGCAGCGCTGGGACAGGAGCCTACGAGCAGTACTTC
D: TRBD1; J: TRBJ1-2; V: TRBV28; size: many; CDR3: CASITSRDRVPGYGYTF; DNA: TGTGCCAGCATCACCTCCCGGGACAGGGTACCAGGCTATGGCTACACCTTC